The sequence of this T cell receptor (beta chain) was determined in a study of cytomegalovirus exposure and HLA in healthy donors. Primers for the PCR totalled 60 Vbeta and 13 Jbeta. Only in-frame clones appear in the TCRdb table, and some are missing; sequencing was by immunoSEQ multiplex PCR. Of about 99,000 clones in the sample, around 76% are singletons; the top ten hold about a tenth. The trim removed 5 bases at V and 6 bases at J, leaving 7 bases unmatched. Germline CDR1 is SNHLY and CDR2 is FYNNEI. The CDR3 contains 13 residues. This clone was detected only a few times. The specimen sequenced was PBMCs. This chain connects TRBV2 to TRBJ2-7; 7 bases are shared with TRBD1. The sequence was obtained from a woman between 18 and 29 years old in good health and CMV-seropositive. CDR3 sequence (DNA): TGTGCCAGCAGTCTACAGGGGCCAGGCGAGCAGTACTTC. This translates into CASSLQGPGEQYF.